This passage covers 24 T cell receptor beta chains from one sample sequenced in a study of immune evolution from preneoplasia to lung adenocarcinoma. The table came from immunoSEQ multiplex PCR; TCRdb's copy has only in-frame clones and leaves some out. The sample has 9,500 to 15,000 clones; more than 75% are singletons. The sample was FFPE tissue from an adenomatous hyperplasia lung lesion. As for subset: atypical adenomatous hyperplasia (AAH), lung preneoplasia. The receptors derive from a person over 45 with lung adenocarcinoma.

The chain joins TRBV4-2 to TRBJ2-2, with TRBD1 as a possible D gene (5 bases). Germline V gene data show CDR1 as LGHNA and CDR2 as YNFKEQ. The CDR3 has 14 amino acids. Trimming left V 4 bases short and J 7 bases short, with 13 bases between. The chain's CDR3 is CASSLGHSGGELFF. Here the CDR3 DNA reads TGTGCCAGCAGCCTTGGACACTCCGGCGGGGAGCTGTTTTTT.

This clone was counted between two and nine times. The chain links TRBV2 to TRBJ2-2; TRBD2 aligns across 7 bases. V trimming: 3 bases; J trimming: 6 bases; junction bases outside the gene matches: 7. The CDR3 length is 15 residues. In germline, CDR1 is SNHLY, CDR2 FYNNEI. CDR3 in DNA: TGTGCCAGCAGTGATGGCGGGAGAACCTCCGGGGAGCTGTTTTTT. Its translation is CASSDGGRTSGELFF.

The chain links TRBV19 to TRBJ1-1, with unresolved D. V was pared by 3 bases and J by 0 bases, with 2 bases between. The CDR3 contains 12 residues. Germline V gene lookup returns CDR1 LNHDA and CDR2 SQIVND (reference sequence). The CDR3: CASSILNTEAFF. DNA for the CDR3: TGTGCCAGTAGTATCCTGAACACTGAAGCTTTCTTT.

This clone was picked up a small number of times. The chain employs TRBV5-1 and TRBJ1-1; D is ambiguous. Looked up from germline, CDR1 is SGHRS and CDR2 is YFSETQ. The CDR3 covers 13 residues. Trimming pared 4 bases from V and 1 base from J, leaving 8 bases between. Here the CDR3 reads CASSLGRNTEAFF. DNA for the CDR3: TGCGCCAGCAGCCTAGGGCGGAACACTGAAGCTTTCTTT.

The chain links TRBV5-5 to TRBJ1-1, with D perhaps TRBD1 (5 bases). V was trimmed by 3 bases and J by 6 bases, leaving 9 bases between them. Per the germline V gene, CDR1 is SGHKS and CDR2 is YYEKEE (reference sequence). The CDR3 loop spans 12 amino acids. CDR3 nucleotides: TGTGCCAGCAGCTCGACAGTTTCTGAAGCTTTCTTT. Its translation is CASSSTVSEAFF.

The chain links TRBV2 to TRBJ2-5; no definite D call. The length of the CDR3 is 16 residues. V was pared by 1 base and J by 0 bases, with 12 bases between. The germline CDR1 and CDR2 sequences are SNHLY and FYNNEI. CDR3 in amino acids: CASSEGPIGNQETQYF. The CDR3 DNA is TGTGCCAGCAGTGAAGGCCCGATAGGAAACCAAGAGACCCAGTACTTC.

The chain joins TRBV11-3 to TRBJ2-3; 8 bases are a match to TRBD2. J was trimmed by 8 bases and V by 3 bases; bases with no gene match: 7. The CDR3 runs to 14 residues. Germline V gives CDR1 SGHNT, CDR2 YENEEA. CDR3 sequence (DNA): TGTGCCAGCAGCTTTCCCCCGGGGGGGCCTACGCAGTATTTT. This encodes CASSFPPGGPTQYF.

The rearrangement uses TRBV30 and TRBJ1-3; 9 bases are a match to TRBD1. CDR3 length: 15 amino acids. In germline, CDR1 is GTSNPN, CDR2 SVGIG (reference sequence). V lost 2 bases and J lost 1; bases outside the gene matches: 3. CDR3 sequence (DNA): TGTGCCTGGAGTCGAGGGACAGGGTCTGGAAACACCATATATTTT. It specifies CAWSRGTGSGNTIYF.

The J gene is TRBJ2-7, the V gene TRBV4-1; either TRBD1 or TRBD2 may fit D (5 bases each). The V end lost 2 bases, the J end lost 6 bases, and 14 bases lay between the germline ends. Germline lookup yields CDR1 MGHRA and CDR2 YSYEKL. The CDR3 spans 14 residues. The CDR3 reads CASSQPGTDVEQYF. Written as DNA, the CDR3 is TGCGCCAGCAGCCAACCTGGGACCGACGTCGAGCAGTACTTC.

This chain connects TRBV9 to TRBJ1-1, with D hard to call. CDR1 SGDLS and CDR2 YYNGEE come from the germline V gene. V lost 0 bases to trimming and J lost 4 bases, with 16 bases between them. The length of the CDR3 is 16 residues. CDR3 sequence: CASSVDPEPRSTEAFF. For the CDR3, the DNA is TGTGCCAGCAGCGTAGATCCAGAGCCTCGGAGCACTGAAGCTTTCTTT.

This chain connects TRBV7-9 to TRBJ2-7; 15 positions agree with TRBD2. The CDR3 runs 15 residues. The junction had 4 bases not matched to a gene; V was cut back by 4 bases and J by 6 bases. Germline V gives CDR1 SEHNR, CDR2 FQNEAQ (reference sequence). The CDR3 nucleotides are TGTGCCAGCAGCTGGACTAGCGGGAGGGCCTCCGAGCAGTACTTC. As protein: CASSWTSGRASEQYF.

This sequence joins TRBV9 and TRBJ2-1, with 8 bases aligning to TRBD2. CDR1 is SGDLS, CDR2 YYNGEE, per germline. With V trimmed by 4 bases and J by 6 bases, 12 bases remained unmatched. The CDR3 extends over 16 amino acids. CDR3 residues: CASSLRPAAGGNEQFF. CDR3 nucleotide sequence: TGTGCCAGCAGCCTTCGTCCGGCTGCGGGAGGCAATGAGCAGTTCTTC.

The chain joins TRBV27 to TRBJ2-2; D is possibly TRBD1 (5 bases). V shed 4 bases and J shed 7 bases, with 16 bases lying between them. Looked up from germline, CDR1 is MNHEY and CDR2 is SMNVEV (reference sequence). This CDR3 spans 15 amino acids. This CDR3 reads CASSSTGSYIGELFF. The CDR3 coding sequence is TGTGCCAGCAGTTCTACAGGTTCCTATATCGGGGAGCTGTTTTTT.

J is TRBJ2-5 and V is TRBV28; 8 bases line up with TRBD2. There are 17 residues in the CDR3. The V and J ends lost 3 bases and 2 bases, in that order; junction bases with no gene match: 11. The V gene's germline CDR1 is MDHEN and CDR2 SYDVKM. CDR3 DNA: TGTGCCAGCAGTTTTATAAGCGGGAGTCCCAAACAAGAGACCCAGTACTTC. Translation: CASSFISGSPKQETQYF. Variable domain in full (rest from reference TRBV28 and TRBJ2-5): DVKVTQSSRYLVKRTGEKVFLECVQDMDHENMFWYRQDPGLGLRLIYFSYDVKMKEKGDIPEGYSVSREKKERFSLILESASTNQTSMYLCASSFISGSPKQETQYFGPGTRLLVL.

The chain links TRBV5-4 to TRBJ1-3; weak D call: TRBD1 (6 bases). Germline V gene sequence: CDR1 SGHNT, CDR2 YYREEE (reference sequence). Trimming pared 3 bases from V and 0 bases from J, leaving 13 bases between. The CDR3 is made up of 16 amino acids. CDR3: CASSSYKQGSGNTIYF. The CDR3 bases are TGTGCCAGCAGCTCGTACAAACAGGGCTCTGGAAACACCATATATTTT.

The genes are TRBV4-1 and TRBJ2-7; weak D call: TRBD1 (6 bases). Germline loops: CDR1 MGHRA, CDR2 YSYEKL. Trimming left V 7 bases short and J 2 bases short, with 12 bases between. The CDR3 length is 13 residues. In DNA, the CDR3 is TGCGCCAGCACCGGGACAACGACCTACGAGCAGTACTTC. It encodes CASTGTTTYEQYF.

The chain recombines TRBV11-3 with TRBJ1-2; D possibly corresponds to TRBD1 (6 bases). The CDR3 contains 14 residues. CDR1 is SGHNT and CDR2 is YENEEA in the germline V gene. Trimming took off 8 bases at V and 2 bases at J, with 15 bases between the two ends. CDR3 region: CASSGQLDNYGYTF. For the CDR3, the DNA is TGTGCCAGCTCAGGACAGCTCGACAACTATGGCTACACCTTC. Looking up the rest from reference TRBV11-3 and TRBJ1-2 gives the full variable domain: EAGVVQSPRYKIIEKKQPVAFWCNPISGHNTLYWYLQNLGQGPELLIRYENEEAVDDSQLPKDRFSAERLKGVDSTLKIQPAELGDSAVYLCASSGQLDNYGYTFGSGTRLTVV.

The chain joins TRBV7-9 to TRBJ2-7; a weak D match, TRBD2 (7 bases). The CDR3 is 15 amino acids. V lost 5 bases and J 5 bases, leaving 19 bases between the germline ends. Germline CDR1 SEHNR, CDR2 FQNEAQ (reference sequence). CDR3 coding DNA: TGTGCCAGCAGCCCAAGGGGGGGGGTAAGGGACGAGCAGTACTTC. This sequence encodes CASSPRGGVRDEQYF.

The chain combines TRBV11-3 with TRBJ2-7; D gene uncertain. V lost 1 base and J 9 bases, leaving 10 bases between the germline ends. CDR3 length equals 12 residues. Germline CDR1 and CDR2: SGHNT and YENEEA. The CDR3 here is CASSLGSGVQYF. CDR3 sequence (DNA): TGTGCCAGCAGCTTAGGGTCTGGTGTGCAGTACTTC.

The V gene is TRBV6-1, the J gene TRBJ2-2, with D possibly TRBD2 on 5 matching bases. The germline CDR1 and CDR2 sequences are MNHNS and SASEGT. CDR3 length equals 13 residues. Trimming stripped 2 bases from V and 8 bases from J, with 9 bases between. CDR3 DNA sequence: TGTGCCAGCAGTGAATACGGGGTAGGGGAGCTGTTTTTT. Translated: CASSEYGVGELFF.

The chain has TRBV6-1 and TRBJ2-2; perhaps TRBD1 as D (5 bases). Trimming cost V 7 bases and J 1 base, with 10 bases left between them. Germline V gene data show CDR1 as MNHNS and CDR2 as SASEGT. The CDR3 is 14 amino acids. In nucleotides, the CDR3 is TGTGCCAGCACCGGAAGGGGGAACACCGGGGAGCTGTTTTTT. Residues: CASTGRGNTGELFF.

A single count supports this clone. The V call is TRBV6-1, the J call TRBJ1-1; D remains unclear. Germline CDR1 reads MNHNS; CDR2 reads SASEGT. The CDR3 contains 14 residues. Trimming shortened V by 4 bases and J by 0 bases, and 9 bases separated the two germline ends. The CDR3: CASSVESLNTEAFF. The CDR3 DNA reads as TGTGCCAGCAGTGTGGAGAGTCTGAACACTGAAGCTTTCTTT.

The V gene is TRBV7-9, the J gene TRBJ1-6; D gene unclear. Germline loops: CDR1 SEHNR, CDR2 FQNEAQ (reference sequence). Trimming pared 1 base from V and 9 bases from J, leaving 16 bases between. The CDR3 totals 16 residues. The CDR3 DNA reads as TGTGCCAGCAGCTTAGTTTTCGGGCGGCACATTTCACCCCTCCACTTT. It translates to CASSLVFGRHISPLHF.

The chain employs TRBV5-5 and TRBJ2-1, with D perhaps TRBD2 (6 bases). Trimming took 1 base from V and 7 from J, leaving 18 bases between them. In germline, CDR1 is SGHKS, CDR2 YYEKEE (reference sequence). The CDR3 consists of 16 residues. The CDR3 protein is CASSLLSAGAGNEQFF. The CDR3, as DNA: TGTGCCAGCAGCTTGCTCTCAGCGGGTGCCGGGAATGAGCAGTTCTTC.